Listed here are 25 T cell receptor beta chains from one sample, sequenced in a study of blood T cell repertoires in COVID-19. Sequencing was performed with immunoSEQ multiplex PCR; in TCRdb, only in-frame clones are kept and a portion is missing. The sample contains some 180,000 clones, roughly 86% of which appear only once. Sequencing was carried out using PBMCs or T cells enriched from blood (not recorded which). These receptor sequences come from a middle-aged woman in a cohort exposed to, infected with or recovered from COVID-19 (not recorded which).

The rearrangement uses TRBV11-3 and TRBJ2-5, with a tentative D call TRBD2 (6 bases). V was cut by 1 base and J by 5 bases, with 17 bases left in between. The germline V gene encodes CDR1 SGHNT and CDR2 YENEEA. CDR3 length: 16 residues. CDR3 amino acids: CASSLGLKEGSETQYF. In nucleotides, the CDR3 is TGTGCCAGCAGCTTAGGCCTAAAGGAGGGATCTGAGACCCAGTACTTC. Combining the CDR3 with reference TRBV11-3 and TRBJ2-5 gives the whole variable domain EAGVVQSPRYKIIEKKQPVAFWCNPISGHNTLYWYLQNLGQGPELLIRYENEEAVDDSQLPKDRFSAERLKGVDSTLKIQPAELGDSAVYLCASSLGLKEGSETQYFGPGTRLLVL.

The chain recombines TRBV2 with TRBJ2-7; 7 bases align to TRBD1. The trim removed 8 bases at V and 5 bases at J, leaving 6 bases unmatched. The CDR3 extends over 12 amino acids. Germline V gene sequence: CDR1 SNHLY, CDR2 FYNNEI. The CDR3 spells CASGDSLDEQYF. For the CDR3, the DNA is TGTGCCAGCGGGGACAGCCTGGACGAGCAGTACTTC.

The chain joins TRBV5-1 to TRBJ1-1; a weak D match, TRBD1 (6 bases). The CDR3 is 13 residues long. From germline, CDR1 is SGHRS and CDR2 YFSETQ. V lost 7 bases and J lost 4, with 14 bases in between. The CDR3 region has the DNA TGCGCCAGCCGCCAGGGGCCGAGCACTGAAGCTTTCTTT. Translated, it gives CASRQGPSTEAFF.

The V call is TRBV2, the J call TRBJ2-1; 12 nucleotides agree with TRBD2. The CDR3 spans 13 residues. The J segment lost 13 bases and the V segment lost 9 bases, leaving 10 bases of the junction unmatched. Germline lookup yields CDR1 SNHLY and CDR2 FYNNEI. The CDR3 nucleotides read TGTGCCAGTAGGGGGGGACTAGCGGGCGATCAGTTCTTC. It yields the protein CASRGGLAGDQFF.

In its sample, this clone was seen once. The chain couples TRBV7-8 to TRBJ1-1, with 9 nucleotides matching TRBD1. V was clipped by 5 bases and J by 7 bases; unmatched bases: 11. The CDR3 extends over 15 amino acids. CDR1 is SGHVS, CDR2 FQNEAQ, per germline. This chain's CDR3 is CASSPGTGLFGEAFF. CDR3 nucleotides: TGTGCCAGCAGCCCCGGGACAGGGTTGTTTGGTGAAGCTTTCTTT. Full variable domain (remainder filled in from reference TRBV7-8 and TRBJ1-1): GAGVSQSPRYKVAKRGQDVALRCDPISGHVSLFWYQQALGQGPEFLTYFQNEAQLDKSGLPSDRFFAERPEGSVSTLKIQRTQQEDSAVYLCASSPGTGLFGEAFFGQGTRLTVV.

The gene calls are TRBV7-9 and TRBJ2-3, with D possibly TRBD2 on 6 matching bases. Germline V lookup: CDR1 SEHNR, CDR2 FQNEAQ (reference sequence). This CDR3 has 15 amino acids. Trimming shortened V by 5 bases and J by 5 bases, and 17 bases separated the two germline ends. The DNA for the CDR3 is TGTGCCAGCAGCGGGCCCCGGGACTCAGGAGATACGCAGTATTTT. It yields the protein CASSGPRDSGDTQYF.

The rearrangement joins TRBV4-3 to TRBJ1-2; D perhaps matches TRBD1 (5 bases). Trimming shortened V by 4 bases and J by 4 bases, and 22 bases separated the two germline ends. CDR3 size: 17 residues. Germline CDR1 and CDR2: LGHNA and YSLEER. CDR3 residues: CASSRGAGTDDLYGYTF. As DNA, the CDR3 is TGCGCCAGCAGCCGCGGGGCCGGGACTGACGATCTCTATGGCTACACCTTC.

The chain uses TRBV7-9 and TRBJ2-1; 8 bases map to TRBD2. CDR3 length: 15 amino acids. V lost 1 base to trimming and J lost 5 bases; unmatched junction nucleotides: 4. CDR1 and CDR2 (germline): SEHNR, FQNEAQ (reference sequence). CDR3 loop: CASSLVLAANNEQFF. The CDR3 nucleotides are TGTGCCAGCAGCTTAGTACTAGCGGCCAACAATGAGCAGTTCTTC.

This clone occurred a few times. V usage is TRBV11-3 and J usage is TRBJ2-2; 13 bases agree with TRBD2. With 5 bases clipped from V and 2 bases from J, the junction kept 5 bases outside the gene matches. CDR3 length equals 17 residues. The germline V gene encodes CDR1 SGHNT and CDR2 YENEEA. The CDR3 DNA sequence: TGTGCCAGCAGCCAGGGGACTAGCGGGATAAACACCGGGGAGCTGTTTTTT. Residues: CASSQGTSGINTGELFF.

V is TRBV7-6 and J is TRBJ2-4, with 8 nucleotides matching TRBD2. Germline CDR1 SGHVS, CDR2 FNYEAQ. Trimming took 1 base from V and 0 from J; bases not matched to a gene: 11. This CDR3 spans 19 amino acids. CDR3 sequence reads: CASSLGPAGANLAKNIQYF. As DNA, the CDR3 is TGTGCCAGCAGCTTAGGCCCAGCGGGGGCCAATCTAGCCAAAAACATTCAGTACTTC.

V usage is TRBV24-1 and J usage is TRBJ2-1; 10 bases agree with TRBD1. The V segment lost 3 bases and the J segment 8 bases; nucleotides outside the gene matches: 3. The CDR3 has 14 amino acids. Per germline, CDR1 KGHDR and CDR2 SFDVKD. The CDR3 spells CATSDPGTGDEQFF. The DNA for the CDR3 is TGTGCCACCAGTGATCCCGGGACAGGGGATGAGCAGTTCTTC.

The rearrangement links TRBV7-9 to TRBJ2-1, with D uncertain. Trimming left V 5 bases short and J 4 bases short, with 18 bases between. The CDR3 spans 16 residues. From germline, CDR1 is SEHNR and CDR2 FQNEAQ (reference sequence). Here the CDR3 DNA reads TGTGCCAGCAGCAGTGACCGGGTCGATTTTTACAATGAGCAGTTCTTC. Residues: CASSSDRVDFYNEQFF.

V gene TRBV28 combines with J gene TRBJ2-7; D unclear. Trimming removed 6 bases from V and 6 bases from J, with 9 bases in between. The V gene's germline CDR1 is MDHEN and CDR2 SYDVKM. This CDR3 region has 11 residues. The CDR3 nucleotides read TGTGCCAGCAGCCACCAGGTCGAGCAGTACTTC. This sequence encodes CASSHQVEQYF.

J is TRBJ2-7 and V is TRBV13, with 7 bases aligning to TRBD1. V lost 7 bases to trimming and J lost 2 bases; unmatched junction nucleotides: 14. Germline assignment: CDR1 PRHDT and CDR2 FYEKMQ (reference sequence). This CDR3 is 16 amino acids long. CDR3 loop: CASTFSVRQGTYEQYF. The CDR3 bases are TGTGCCAGCACCTTTTCGGTAAGACAGGGTACCTACGAGCAGTACTTC.

The gene calls are TRBV10-1 and TRBJ2-2; 7 nucleotides agree with TRBD2. CDR1 is WNHNN, CDR2 SYGVQD, per germline (reference sequence). The length of the CDR3 is 16 residues. The ends lost 0 bases at V and 7 bases at J; junction bases unmatched: 8. The CDR3 nucleotides are TGCGCCAGCAGTGAGTCGAAAGCGGGATTCAGCGGGGAGCTGTTTTTT. It yields the protein CASSESKAGFSGELFF.

The chain has TRBV13 and TRBJ2-3; 8 bases are shared with TRBD2. The CDR3 spans 18 residues. With 1 base clipped from V and 2 bases from J, the junction kept 11 bases outside the gene matches. CDR1 PRHDT and CDR2 FYEKMQ come from the germline V gene (reference sequence). Here the CDR3 reads CASSLERTGTRPTDTQYF. For the CDR3, the DNA is TGTGCCAGCAGCTTAGAGAGGACGGGGACTAGACCCACAGATACGCAGTATTTT.

The rearrangement uses TRBV7-9 and TRBJ2-1; 8 bases fit TRBD1. V lost 5 bases, J lost 12 bases, and 3 bases stayed unmatched. The CDR3 is 11 amino acids. Germline V CDR1 and CDR2: SEHNR, FQNEAQ (reference sequence). CDR3 amino acids: CASSPDRAQFF. CDR3 DNA sequence: TGTGCCAGCAGCCCGGACAGGGCGCAGTTCTTC.

This rearrangement joins TRBV4-1 to TRBJ2-3; 10 bases align to TRBD2. CDR1 is MGHRA, CDR2 YSYEKL, per germline. With 3 bases clipped from V and 5 bases from J, the junction kept 8 bases outside the gene matches. The CDR3 has 16 amino acids. The CDR3 protein is CASSHQKEREGDTQYF. The CDR3 DNA reads TGCGCCAGCAGCCACCAAAAGGAGCGGGAGGGAGATACGCAGTATTTT.

The V call is TRBV11-2, the J call TRBJ1-1, with 11 bases that match TRBD1. Per germline, CDR1 SGHAT and CDR2 FQNNGV. The CDR3 length is 17 residues. Losses at the gene ends were 2 bases for V and 5 bases for J; bases not matched to a gene: 10. In DNA form, the CDR3 reads TGTGCCAGCAGCTTATCGGGGACAGGGGGTTTGGGGACTGAAGCTTTCTTT. Protein: CASSLSGTGGLGTEAFF.

The rearrangement uses TRBV7-2 and TRBJ2-1; 9 bases line up with TRBD2. Trimming took 2 bases from V and 4 from J; bases not matched to a gene: 6. Germline lookup yields CDR1 SGHTA and CDR2 FQGNSA. The CDR3 contains 16 residues. The CDR3 protein is CASSLRRGGDYNEQFF. CDR3 DNA: TGTGCCAGCAGCTTACGGCGGGGGGGCGATTACAATGAGCAGTTCTTC.

The genes are TRBV10-3 and TRBJ2-1, with 10 bases lining up with TRBD2. The V gene end was trimmed by 8 bases and the J gene end by 4 bases; junction bases not matched to a gene: 14. Germline CDR1 is ENHRY and CDR2 is SYGVKD. This CDR3 has 17 amino acids. CDR3 nucleotide sequence: TGTGCCATCGGGCTAGGAGCGGGAGGGCCATCTTACAATGAGCAGTTCTTC. Its translation is CAIGLGAGGPSYNEQFF.

This clone was detected a few times. This sequence joins TRBV28 and TRBJ1-5, with D perhaps TRBD1 (5 bases). This CDR3 has 16 amino acids. CDR1 MDHEN and CDR2 SYDVKM come from the germline V gene. The ends were cut back, 2 bases at V and 0 bases at J, with 11 bases in the middle. For the CDR3, the DNA is TGTGCCAGCAGTTTAGGAACAGGCTATAGCAATCAGCCCCAGCATTTT. This sequence encodes CASSLGTGYSNQPQHF.

The chain is built from TRBV14 and TRBJ2-7; no definite D call. The CDR3 spans 12 residues. The V gene's germline CDR1 is SGHDN and CDR2 FVKESK. Trimming took off 0 bases at V and 11 bases at J, with 11 bases between the two ends. The CDR3 loop reads CASSQDGVVEYF. DNA of the CDR3: TGTGCCAGCAGCCAAGATGGAGTGGTTGAGTACTTC.

The J gene is TRBJ1-5, the V gene TRBV5-4; 8 bases map to TRBD1. Trimming removed 2 bases from V and 0 bases from J; junction bases left unmatched: 4. Germline CDR1 reads SGHNT; CDR2 reads YYREEE (reference sequence). This CDR3 is built from 16 residues. CDR3 sequence (DNA): TGTGCCAGCAGCTTCACGACAGGGGATAGCAATCAGCCCCAGCATTTT. It is translated as CASSFTTGDSNQPQHF.

The chain recombines TRBV19 with TRBJ1-6; D ambiguous. Trimming stripped 1 base from V and 1 base from J, with 8 bases between. Germline V CDR1 and CDR2: LNHDA, SQIVND (reference sequence). CDR3 length equals 16 residues. CDR3 sequence: CASSIGGESYNSPLHF. CDR3 DNA sequence: TGTGCCAGTAGTATAGGCGGGGAATCCTATAATTCACCCCTCCACTTT. The variable domain in full, with the rest retrieved from reference TRBV19 and TRBJ1-6, is DGGITQSPKYLFRKEGQNVTLSCEQNLNHDAMYWYRQDPGQGLRLIYYSQIVNDFQKGDIAEGYSVSREKKESFPLTVTSAQKNPTAFYLCASSIGGESYNSPLHFGNGTRLTVT.